These 20 T cell receptor beta chains were sequenced from one sample in a study of T cells in tuberculosis. Some clones are missing from TCRdb's copy, which holds only in-frame ones; the method was immunoSEQ multiplex PCR. Of 30,000 to 35,000 clones listed, about 90% are singletons. The sequenced sample was PBMCs. Receptors were obtained from a donor aged 10 to 29 with latent tuberculosis or without tuberculosis infection. Some clones in this sample may be carry-over from other donors' samples.

The chain recombines TRBV5-1 with TRBJ1-2; a possible D gene is TRBD1 (5 bases). CDR1 is SGHRS, CDR2 YFSETQ, per germline. V shed 0 bases and J shed 3 bases, with 9 bases lying between them. This CDR3 is built from 14 residues. CDR3: CASSLDGGDYGYTF. CDR3 sequence (DNA): TGCGCCAGCAGCTTGGACGGGGGTGACTATGGCTACACCTTC.

The genes are TRBV5-6 and TRBJ1-2; tentative D call: TRBD1 (5 bases). The CDR3 is 14 amino acids. Germline V CDR1 and CDR2: SGHDT, YYEEEE. Trimming shortened V by 4 bases and J by 0 bases, and 10 bases separated the two germline ends. As DNA, the CDR3 is TGTGCCAGCAGCCCCCAGACAGCTAACTATGGCTACACCTTC. Its protein is CASSPQTANYGYTF.

In this sample, this clone turned up a few times. The chain joins TRBV25-1 to TRBJ2-7, with 9 bases lining up with TRBD2. The germline V gene encodes CDR1 MGHDK and CDR2 SYGVNS. J was trimmed by 6 bases and V by 10 bases; bases with no gene match: 10. The CDR3 is 13 amino acids. CDR3 region: CATTRGGESEQYF. The CDR3 DNA reads TGTGCCACTACGCGGGGGGGCGAGAGCGAGCAGTACTTC.

This chain joins TRBV19 and TRBJ2-3; perhaps TRBD1 as D (5 bases). Germline V gives CDR1 LNHDA, CDR2 SQIVND (reference sequence). The CDR3 has 13 amino acids. V dropped 6 bases and J dropped 3 bases, with 10 bases sitting between them. CDR3 loop: CASRRGMTDTQYF. Here the CDR3 DNA reads TGTGCCAGTAGAAGGGGTATGACAGATACGCAGTATTTT.

The CDR3 DNA is TGTGCCAGCAGTGGGTCCGGGACAGGGAACACTGAAGCTTTCTTT. Translation gives CASSGSGTGNTEAFF. The rearrangement joins TRBV25-1 to TRBJ1-1, with TRBD1 matching 8 bases. CDR1 is MGHDK, CDR2 SYGVNS, per germline. This CDR3 is built from 15 residues. V trimming: 4 bases; J trimming: 1 base; junction bases outside the gene matches: 5.

This chain connects TRBV5-6 to TRBJ2-5; 7 nucleotides align to TRBD2. Trimming cost V 3 bases and J 3 bases; bases outside gene matches: 5. Germline V gene data show CDR1 as SGHDT and CDR2 as YYEEEE. The CDR3 sequence is 14 residues long. The CDR3 DNA reads TGTGCCAGCAGCTCCGGAGCGGGGAAAGAGACCCAGTACTTC. This translates into CASSSGAGKETQYF.

V and J are TRBV15 and TRBJ1-1; 8 bases map to TRBD1. The CDR3 extends over 15 amino acids. J was trimmed by 1 base and V by 5 bases; bases with no gene match: 6. The germline V gene has CDR1 LNHNV and CDR2 YYDKDF (reference sequence). In DNA form, the CDR3 reads TGTGCCACCAGCGTTTCCGGGACAGGGAACACTGAAGCTTTCTTT. Amino acid sequence: CATSVSGTGNTEAFF.

The chain uses TRBV30 and TRBJ1-2; D gene unclear. The V gene's germline CDR1 is GTSNPN and CDR2 SVGIG (reference sequence). This CDR3 region has 13 residues. V gave up 4 bases and J gave up 0 bases, with 9 bases separating them. CDR3 nucleotide sequence: TGTGCCTGGACAGGTTTGACTAACTATGGCTACACCTTC. This gives the protein CAWTGLTNYGYTF. The full variable domain, completed using reference TRBV30 and TRBJ1-2, is SQTIHQWPATLVQPVGSPLSLECTVEGTSNPNLYWYRQAAGRGLQLLFYSVGIGQISSEVPQNLSASRPQDRQFILSSKKLLLSDSGFYLCAWTGLTNYGYTFGSGTRLTVV.

The V gene is TRBV6-1, the J gene TRBJ2-7, with D tentatively TRBD1 (6 bases). The CDR3 sequence is 15 residues long. The V gene's germline CDR1 is MNHNS and CDR2 SASEGT. Trimming removed 4 bases at V and 3 bases at J, with 16 bases between. The CDR3: CASSAALGQHYEQYF. The CDR3 nucleotides read TGTGCCAGCAGTGCGGCCCTCGGACAGCACTACGAGCAGTACTTC.

This clone was observed a handful of times. The chain combines TRBV28 with TRBJ1-5; 8 bases are shared with TRBD1. Germline lookup yields CDR1 MDHEN and CDR2 SYDVKM. J lost 5 bases, V lost 4 bases, and 7 bases had no gene match. CDR3 length: 15 residues. CDR3 in amino acids: CASSSPTGVDQPQHF. Written as DNA, the CDR3 is TGTGCCAGCAGTTCCCCGACAGGGGTGGATCAGCCCCAGCATTTT.

V gene TRBV28 combines with J gene TRBJ2-7; TRBD1 agrees at 9 bases. In germline, CDR1 is MDHEN, CDR2 SYDVKM. Germline trimming cut 0 bases from V and 3 bases from J; bases unmatched to any gene: 9. This CDR3 spans 17 amino acids. In DNA, the CDR3 is TGTGCCAGCAGTTTATGGGGAACAGGGGGCGGCATCTACGAGCAGTACTTC. Translation: CASSLWGTGGGIYEQYF.

The J gene is TRBJ1-2, the V gene TRBV6-6; D might be TRBD1 (5 bases). Deletions cut 2 bases from V and 6 bases from J, with 16 bases between. The CDR3 sequence is 15 residues long. In germline, CDR1 is MNHNY, CDR2 SVGAGI (reference sequence). CDR3 loop: CASSYAVEAGDGYTF. CDR3 sequence (DNA): TGTGCCAGCAGTTACGCGGTCGAAGCGGGGGATGGCTACACCTTC.

This clone showed up just once. The rearrangement joins TRBV14 to TRBJ2-7; D possibly corresponds to TRBD2 (6 bases). Trimming removed 3 bases from V and 8 bases from J, with 14 bases in between. This CDR3 has 13 residues. From germline, CDR1 is SGHDN and CDR2 FVKESK. The CDR3 loop is CASSHGTRGKQYF. The CDR3 DNA reads TGTGCCAGCAGCCACGGGACTCGCGGTAAGCAGTACTTC.

This clone came up once. J is TRBJ2-3 and V is TRBV4-2, with TRBD2 identical over 11 bases. Per germline, CDR1 LGHNA and CDR2 YNFKEQ. The CDR3 has 15 residues. Trimming at V came to 5 bases and at J to 4 bases, leaving 5 bases not matched to a gene. The CDR3 nucleotides read TGTGCCAGCAGCATAGCGGGGGGGCCGGCAGATACGCAGTATTTT. Encoded protein: CASSIAGGPADTQYF.

The chain is built from TRBV4-1 and TRBJ1-5; D remains unclear. Germline CDR1 and CDR2: MGHRA and YSYEKL. Between the trimmed V and J ends, which lost 4 bases and 0 bases, there was a span of 13 bases. The CDR3 is made up of 16 amino acids. CDR3 nucleotide sequence: TGCGCCAGCAGCCTCAACCCCCCCAGTAGCAATCAGCCCCAGCATTTT. It yields the protein CASSLNPPSSNQPQHF.

This chain links TRBV7-9 with TRBJ2-1; 7 positions agree with TRBD1. V was pared by 3 bases and J by 2 bases, with 7 bases of the junction left unmatched. The CDR3 totals 16 residues. In germline, CDR1 is SEHNR, CDR2 FQNEAQ (reference sequence). The CDR3 coding sequence is TGTGCCAGCAGCTTGAGCGGACAGGAACCCTACAATGAGCAGTTCTTC. Translated: CASSLSGQEPYNEQFF.

The chain has TRBV6-5 and TRBJ1-2; D may be TRBD1 (5 bases). The ends were cut back, 4 bases at V and 8 bases at J, with 14 bases in the middle. Germline CDR1 MNHEY, CDR2 SVGAGI. The CDR3 runs 13 residues. The CDR3 region is CASSLGGGYGYTF. For the CDR3, the DNA is TGTGCCAGCAGTTTGGGGGGAGGGTACGGCTACACCTTC.

This clone showed up just a few times. The chain is built from TRBV18 and TRBJ2-7, with 10 bases fitting TRBD2. The CDR3 is 16 amino acids. Germline V CDR1 and CDR2: KGHSH, LQKENI. Trimming took 3 bases from V and 3 from J; bases not matched to a gene: 8. CDR3 DNA sequence: TGTGCCAGCTCACCGGCCGGGACTAGCGTGCTCTACGAGCAGTACTTC. It specifies CASSPAGTSVLYEQYF.

This sequence joins TRBV5-1 and TRBJ2-6; tentatively, D is TRBD2 (7 bases). Trimming shortened V by 4 bases and J by 0 bases, and 23 bases separated the two germline ends. Germline CDR1 reads SGHRS; CDR2 reads YFSETQ. The CDR3 covers 20 residues. The DNA of the CDR3 is TGCGCCAGCAGCCGCCTGTTCTTAGGGGGGGGCTCCTCTGGGGCCAACGTCCTGACTTTC. Translated: CASSRLFLGGGSSGANVLTF. Looking up the rest from reference TRBV5-1 and TRBJ2-6 gives the full variable domain: KAGVTQTPRYLIKTRGQQVTLSCSPISGHRSVSWYQQTPGQGLQFLFEYFSETQRNKGNFPGRFSGRQFSNSRSEMNVSTLELGDSALYLCASSRLFLGGGSSGANVLTFGAGSRLTVL.

CDR3 region: CASSRYRRDRALLANTGELFF. The CDR3, as DNA: TGTGCCAGTAGTCGCTATCGCCGGGACAGGGCCCTCCTAGCGAACACCGGGGAGCTGTTTTTT. The chain couples TRBV19 to TRBJ2-2, with TRBD1 identical over 9 bases. Germline lookup yields CDR1 LNHDA and CDR2 SQIVND (reference sequence). The CDR3 contains 21 residues. The junction had 19 bases not matched to a gene; V was cut back by 5 bases and J by 0 bases.